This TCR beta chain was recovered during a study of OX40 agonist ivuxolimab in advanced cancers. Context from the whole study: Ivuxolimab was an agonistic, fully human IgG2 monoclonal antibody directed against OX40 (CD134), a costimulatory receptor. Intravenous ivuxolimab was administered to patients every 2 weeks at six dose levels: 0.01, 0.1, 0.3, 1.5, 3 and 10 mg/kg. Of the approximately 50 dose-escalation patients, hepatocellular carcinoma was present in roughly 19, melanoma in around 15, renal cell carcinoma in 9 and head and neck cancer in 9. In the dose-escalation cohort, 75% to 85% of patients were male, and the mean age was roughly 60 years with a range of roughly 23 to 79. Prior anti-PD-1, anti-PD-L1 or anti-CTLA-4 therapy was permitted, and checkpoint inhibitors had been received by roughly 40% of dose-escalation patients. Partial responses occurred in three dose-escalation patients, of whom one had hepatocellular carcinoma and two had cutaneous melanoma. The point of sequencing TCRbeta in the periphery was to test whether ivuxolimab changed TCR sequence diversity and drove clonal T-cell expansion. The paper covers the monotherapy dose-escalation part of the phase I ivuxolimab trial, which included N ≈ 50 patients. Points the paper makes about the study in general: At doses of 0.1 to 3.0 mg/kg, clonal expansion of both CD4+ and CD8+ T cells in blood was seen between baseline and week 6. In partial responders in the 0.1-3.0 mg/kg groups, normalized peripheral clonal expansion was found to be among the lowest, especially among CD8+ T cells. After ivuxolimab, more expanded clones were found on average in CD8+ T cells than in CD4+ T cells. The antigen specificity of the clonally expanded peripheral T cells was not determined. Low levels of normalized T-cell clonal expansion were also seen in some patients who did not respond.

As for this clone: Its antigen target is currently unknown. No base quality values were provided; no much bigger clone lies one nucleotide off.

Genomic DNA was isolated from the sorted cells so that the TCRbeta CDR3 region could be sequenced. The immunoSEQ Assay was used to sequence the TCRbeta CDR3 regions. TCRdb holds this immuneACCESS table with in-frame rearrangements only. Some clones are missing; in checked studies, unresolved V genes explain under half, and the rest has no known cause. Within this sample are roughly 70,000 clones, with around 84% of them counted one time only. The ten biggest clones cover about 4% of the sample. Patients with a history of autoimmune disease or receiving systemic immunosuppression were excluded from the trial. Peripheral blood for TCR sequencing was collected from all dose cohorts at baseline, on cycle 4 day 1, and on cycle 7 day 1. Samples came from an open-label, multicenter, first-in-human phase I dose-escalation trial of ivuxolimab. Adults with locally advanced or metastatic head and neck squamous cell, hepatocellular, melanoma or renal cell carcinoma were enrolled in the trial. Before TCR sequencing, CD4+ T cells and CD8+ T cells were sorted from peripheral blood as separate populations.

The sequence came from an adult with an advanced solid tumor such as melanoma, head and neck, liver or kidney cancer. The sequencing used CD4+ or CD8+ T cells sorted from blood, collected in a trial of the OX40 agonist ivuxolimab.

The CDR3 has the sequence CASSVEGQFGYTF. The nucleotide sequence reads TGTGCCAGCAGCGTAGAAGGACAGTTTGGCTACACCTTC. This receptor chain uses TRBV9 and TRBJ1-2, with TRBD1 as a weak D call on 6 bases. Counted from cysteine to phenylalanine, this CDR3 has 13 amino acids. Only the CDR3 region is kept as DNA, spanning 39 bases read in frame from base 1. The germline ends are 10 bases apart after V is trimmed by 0 bases and J by 7 bases. Via the germline V gene, CDR1 is SGDLS and CDR2 YYNGEE.